The present entry profiles one T cell receptor (beta chain) with its context. The data were taken from a study of blood T cell repertoires in COVID-19. Study-wide context: From T cells, B-cell-depleted T cells, or PBMCs came the material, which was cDNA or gDNA.

After removal of 3 bases from V and 5 bases from J, the junction contained 12 bases not matched to a gene. CDR1 MGHRA and CDR2 YSYEKL come from the germline V gene. This CDR3 has 18 amino acids. Sequencing was performed with immunoSEQ multiplex PCR; in TCRdb, only in-frame clones are kept and a portion is missing. The repertoire holds 250,000 to 350,000 clones, with about 89% as singletons. The receptor was derived from a young man with acute or convalescent COVID-19. The V gene is TRBV4-1, the J gene TRBJ2-1, with 11 bases that match TRBD1. Sequencing was carried out using peripheral blood. The CDR3 spells CASSQSPPGTGGHNEQFF. The CDR3, as DNA: TGCGCCAGCAGCCAGTCCCCGCCGGGGACAGGGGGTCACAATGAGCAGTTCTTC.